This T cell receptor beta chain emerged from a study of blood T cell repertoires in COVID-19. Study-level background: Researchers got acute and convalescent COVID-19 samples from the United States, Italy and Spain. The analysed material was cDNA or gDNA that came from T cells, B-cell-depleted T cells, or PBMCs.

In the original processing: Amplification of reference gene primers was used by the study to estimate nucleated cell counts. Sequencing used immunoSEQ multiplex PCR; TCRdb keeps in-frame clones, though not all of them. Clone size and the V and J calls come from that table; the DNA yielded D and trimming. Of some 120,000 clones in the sample, around 82% were seen once. Germline loops: CDR1 GTSNPN, CDR2 SVGIG (reference sequence). The CDR3 totals 13 residues. Germline trimming cut 6 bases from V and 9 bases from J; bases unmatched to any gene: 13. The sample taken for sequencing was peripheral blood. J is TRBJ1-1 and V is TRBV30; the match to TRBD1 covers 7 bases. This TCR came from a man older than 75 with active or convalescent COVID-19. CDR3 sequence: CACNRGELQKAFF. In DNA, the CDR3 is TGTGCCTGTAACAGGGGCGAGTTACAAAAAGCTTTCTTT.